One T cell receptor (beta chain) is described in this entry. The antigen remains undetermined. Sorting with CD45RO/CCR7/CD25/CD127/CD95/CD27 yielded naive, central memory, regulatory and stem-like memory CD4+ cells. The CDR3 is made up of 13 amino acids. Germline lookup yields CDR1 MNHEY and CDR2 SMNVEV (reference sequence). With V trimmed by 3 bases and J by 2 bases, 1 base remained unmatched. These data come from a study of beta chain features in type 1 diabetes. Broader study findings: Significant though moderate, a shortening of TCRB CDR3s appeared in all four CD4+ subsets of Type 1 diabetes patients.

Expressed TCRB transcripts got sequenced, as all isolated RNA was reverse transcribed. Using immunoSEQ multiplex PCR, the repertoire was profiled, and TCRdb retains in-frame clones only, with some absent. This table holds approximately 600,000 clones, 9.5% to 15% found once. Sequenced material: naive CD4+ T cells from blood. The clonotype was recovered from a man aged 30-40 years with type 1 diabetes. V usage is TRBV27 and J usage is TRBJ2-7, with 7 bases lining up with TRBD1. The CDR3 region has the DNA TGTGCCAGCAGTTTTGGACAGGCCTACGAGCAGTACTTC. Its protein is CASSFGQAYEQYF.